Listed here is a single TCR beta chain. The antigen is not known. After removal of 5 bases from V and 6 bases from J, the junction contained 7 bases not matched to a gene. CDR1 is SGHRS, CDR2 YFSETQ, per germline. The CDR3 has 14 residues. This entry belongs to a study of CD8 T cells in Susac syndrome. The study's findings and limits: As the study acknowledged, the number of individuals who were part of its TCR sequencing and HLA analysis was relatively small.

Random-hexamer reverse transcription was applied to roughly 0.5 to 1 ug RNA. A single record per CDR3 protein comes from TCRdb applying MiXCR to the immunoSEQ multiplex PCR reads. The data show about 130,000 distinct CDR3 sequences, approximately 90% seen once. The specimen was CD8+ T cells from PBMCs. The chain couples TRBV5-1 to TRBJ2-7, with 11 bases fitting TRBD2. This sequence originates from a human donor with multiple sclerosis. The CDR3 DNA reads as TGCGCCAGCAGACCCACTAGCGGGAGCAGCGAGCAGTACTTC. Protein product: CASRPTSGSSEQYF.